Listed below are T cell receptor beta chains from one sample, sequenced in a study of blood T cell repertoires in COVID-19. Method: immunoSEQ multiplex PCR; TCRdb's copy keeps in-frame clones and lacks some. The repertoire has some 150,000 clones, about 83% of them found once; the top ten carry approximately 13%. The sequenced material came from peripheral blood. Receptor source: a woman aged 80 or over with acute or convalescent COVID-19. Both conserved end residues are part of each CDR3. A D gene is named only where the DNA matches it firmly. Size tells how often a clone was seen (once, few, many) or the class of an expanded clone, and some rows leave it out.

size: few; V: TRBV2; J: TRBJ1-3; D: -; CDR3: CASSGGGFGNTIYF; DNA: TGTGCCAGCAGTGGAGGAGGGTTTGGAAACACCATATATTTT
size: -; V: TRBV7-2; J: TRBJ2-3; D: -; CDR3: CASSLQVLYTDTQYF; DNA: TGTGCCAGCAGCTTACAGGTCCTCTACACAGATACGCAGTATTTT
size: -; V: TRBV3-1/TRBV3-2; J: TRBJ1-1; D: TRBD1; CDR3: CASNRGNTEAFF; DNA: TGTGCCAGCAACAGGGGTAACACTGAAGCTTTCTTT
size: few; V: TRBV5-6; J: TRBJ1-5; D: -; CDR3: CASSLGRGRRPQHF; DNA: TGTGCCAGCAGCTTGGGTCGGGGTCGTCGGCCCCAGCATTTT
size: -; V: TRBV29-1; J: TRBJ1-1; D: -; CDR3: CSVETVGQGEAFF; DNA: TGCAGCGTTGAAACCGTCGGGCAGGGTGAAGCTTTCTTT
size: once; V: TRBV6-5; J: TRBJ1-2; D: -; CDR3: CASSYGPVTNYGYTF; DNA: TGTGCCAGCAGTTATGGGCCAGTCACTAACTATGGCTACACCTTC
size: -; V: TRBV5-1; J: TRBJ1-5; D: TRBD1; CDR3: CASSWTGNQPQHF; DNA: TGCGCCAGCAGTTGGACAGGGAATCAGCCCCAGCATTTT
size: -; V: TRBV4-2; J: TRBJ1-3; D: -; CDR3: CASSQDPTSGVRDTIYF; DNA: TGTGCCAGCAGCCAAGATCCCACGTCAGGGGTCAGAGACACCATATATTTT
size: -; V: TRBV19; J: TRBJ2-7; D: -; CDR3: CASSMLRGTEQYF; DNA: TGTGCCAGTAGTATGCTCAGGGGGACTGAGCAGTACTTC
size: -; V: TRBV5-6; J: TRBJ2-1; D: TRBD1; CDR3: CASSGTGSPNNEQFF; DNA: TGTGCCAGCAGCGGGACAGGGAGCCCCAACAATGAGCAGTTCTTC
size: -; V: TRBV29-1; J: TRBJ2-7; D: -; CDR3: CSVGHQGYEQYF; DNA: TGCAGCGTTGGACATCAGGGTTACGAGCAGTACTTC
size: -; V: TRBV2; J: TRBJ1-2; D: -; CDR3: CASSKAPRYGYTF; DNA: TGTGCCAGCAGTAAAGCCCCCCGCTATGGCTACACCTTC
size: -; V: TRBV7-2; J: TRBJ1-1; D: -; CDR3: CASSLDRNTEAFF; DNA: TGTGCCAGCAGCTTAGACAGGAACACTGAAGCTTTCTTT
size: -; V: TRBV2; J: TRBJ2-3; D: -; CDR3: CASRRGGYTDTQYF; DNA: TGTGCCTCTAGGCGGGGCGGCTACACAGATACGCAGTATTTT
size: -; V: TRBV28; J: TRBJ1-1; D: TRBD1; CDR3: CASRRGDRPNTEAFF; DNA: TGTGCCAGCAGGCGCGGGGACAGGCCAAACACTGAAGCTTTCTTT
size: -; V: TRBV27; J: TRBJ1-1; D: -; CDR3: CASSFGGGAEAFF; DNA: TGTGCCAGCAGTTTTGGGGGGGGCGCGGAAGCTTTCTTT
size: once; V: TRBV4-1; J: TRBJ1-1; D: TRBD1; CDR3: CASSQVYPEGATEAFF; DNA: TGCGCCAGCAGCCAAGTGTACCCAGAGGGGGCCACTGAAGCTTTCTTT
size: few; V: TRBV2; J: TRBJ1-3; D: TRBD1; CDR3: CASSIQGASGNTIYF; DNA: TGTGCCAGCAGTATACAGGGGGCGTCAGGAAACACCATATATTTT
size: -; V: TRBV27; J: TRBJ2-1; D: TRBD2; CDR3: CASSLSPGLAGFNEQFF; DNA: TGTGCCAGCAGTTTATCCCCGGGACTAGCTGGATTCAATGAGCAGTTCTTC
size: -; V: TRBV19; J: TRBJ1-4; D: TRBD1; CDR3: CASSAGGSDEKLFF; DNA: TGTGCCAGTAGTGCAGGGGGCTCAGATGAAAAACTGTTTTTT
size: -; V: TRBV27; J: TRBJ1-6; D: -; CDR3: CASSPSEARNSPLHF; DNA: TGTGCCAGCAGTCCTTCGGAGGCTAGGAATTCACCCCTCCACTTT
size: few; V: TRBV19; J: TRBJ2-7; D: -; CDR3: CASSIQVSYEQYF; DNA: TGTGCCAGTAGTATTCAGGTGTCCTACGAGCAGTACTTC
size: -; V: TRBV18; J: TRBJ2-6; D: -; CDR3: CASSPRGANVLTF; DNA: TGTGCCAGCTCACCGAGGGGGGCCAACGTCCTGACTTTC
size: -; V: TRBV15; J: TRBJ1-3; D: -; CDR3: CATSRDPGYGNTIYF; DNA: TGTGCCACCAGCAGAGATCCGGGTTATGGAAACACCATATATTTT
size: -; V: TRBV27; J: TRBJ1-1; D: -; CDR3: CASTRRGRGLNTEAFF; DNA: TGTGCCAGCACCCGGAGGGGAAGGGGATTGAACACTGAAGCTTTCTTT
size: -; V: TRBV30; J: TRBJ2-5; D: TRBD2; CDR3: CAWSSGELAGPHRNYQETQYF; DNA: TGTGCCTGGAGTAGTGGGGAGCTAGCGGGGCCCCATAGAAACTACCAAGAGACCCAGTACTTC
size: -; V: TRBV19; J: TRBJ1-5; D: -; CDR3: CASSPPYEGNQPQHF; DNA: TGTGCCAGTAGTCCCCCCTACGAGGGCAATCAGCCCCAGCATTTT
size: -; V: TRBV11-2; J: TRBJ2-1; D: TRBD2; CDR3: CASSFGTRTYNEQFF; DNA: TGTGCCAGCAGCTTCGGGACTAGGACCTACAATGAGCAGTTCTTC
size: -; V: TRBV18; J: TRBJ2-5; D: -; CDR3: CASSRDTQETQYF; DNA: TGTGCCAGCTCACGCGACACGCAGGAGACCCAGTACTTC
size: -; V: TRBV5-1; J: TRBJ1-2; D: -; CDR3: CASSMGRSGEGYTF; DNA: TGCGCCAGCAGCATGGGACGTAGCGGAGAGGGCTACACCTTC
size: -; V: TRBV6-6; J: TRBJ1-1; D: -; CDR3: CASTRRNPNTEAFF; DNA: TGTGCCAGCACCAGGAGGAATCCTAACACTGAAGCTTTCTTT
size: -; V: TRBV5-1; J: TRBJ2-1; D: TRBD2; CDR3: CASSLSPPGLARNEQFF; DNA: TGCGCCAGCAGTTTGTCCCCTCCGGGACTAGCTAGGAATGAGCAGTTCTTC
size: -; V: TRBV30; J: TRBJ1-2; D: -; CDR3: CAWRRQFSYTF; DNA: TGTGCCTGGAGGAGACAGTTCAGCTACACCTTC
size: few; V: TRBV6-1; J: TRBJ1-1; D: -; CDR3: CASSEQGTPNTEAFF; DNA: TGTGCCAGCAGTGAGCAGGGGACACCGAACACTGAAGCTTTCTTT
size: few; V: TRBV7-2; J: TRBJ2-7; D: TRBD2; CDR3: CASSPMTSGEYEQYF; DNA: TGTGCCAGCAGTCCTATGACTAGCGGGGAGTACGAGCAGTACTTC
size: few; V: TRBV7-8; J: TRBJ1-2; D: TRBD1; CDR3: CASSLEALRGDGYTF; DNA: TGTGCCAGCAGCTTAGAGGCTCTCAGGGGGGACGGCTACACCTTC
size: -; V: TRBV27; J: TRBJ1-1; D: TRBD1; CDR3: CASSKTPGTGFEAFF; DNA: TGTGCCAGCAGTAAGACTCCCGGGACAGGATTTGAAGCTTTCTTT
size: -; V: TRBV27; J: TRBJ2-7; D: TRBD2; CDR3: CASSQRGQASGSPPIDEQYF; DNA: TGTGCCAGCAGTCAAAGGGGACAGGCTAGCGGGAGCCCCCCCATCGACGAGCAGTACTTC
size: few; V: TRBV11-2; J: TRBJ2-2; D: -; CDR3: CASRLQNTGELFF; DNA: TGTGCCAGCAGACTCCAGAACACCGGGGAGCTGTTTTTT
size: -; V: TRBV29-1; J: TRBJ2-7; D: TRBD1; CDR3: CSVSDRLDEQYF; DNA: TGCAGCGTTTCGGACAGGCTGGACGAGCAGTACTTC
size: -; V: TRBV5-8; J: TRBJ1-3; D: -; CDR3: CASSLGASSGNTIYF; DNA: TGTGCCAGCAGCTTGGGGGCCAGTTCTGGAAACACCATATATTTT
size: -; V: TRBV18; J: TRBJ1-4; D: -; CDR3: CASSPQGRVMVDDEKLFF; DNA: TGTGCCAGCTCACCTCAGGGGAGGGTGATGGTCGACGACGAAAAACTGTTTTTT
size: -; V: TRBV6-5; J: TRBJ1-2; D: -; CDR3: CASSPTGLGYTF; DNA: TGTGCCAGCAGCCCCACAGGGTTGGGCTACACCTTC
size: -; V: TRBV24-1; J: TRBJ2-5; D: TRBD1; CDR3: CATSDPRTGAETQYF; DNA: TGTGCCACCAGTGATCCCAGGACAGGGGCAGAGACCCAGTACTTC
size: -; V: TRBV6-5; J: TRBJ1-4; D: -; CDR3: CASRAGPATNEKLFF; DNA: TGTGCCAGCAGGGCGGGACCCGCAACTAATGAAAAACTGTTTTTT
size: few; V: TRBV5-1; J: TRBJ2-3; D: -; CDR3: CASSPMPRKPTDTQYF; DNA: TGCGCCAGCAGCCCAATGCCCAGGAAACCCACAGATACGCAGTATTTT
size: -; V: TRBV28; J: TRBJ1-6; D: TRBD1; CDR3: CASSWTGWNSPLHF; DNA: TGTGCCAGCAGTTGGACAGGTTGGAATTCACCCCTCCACTTT
size: -; V: TRBV24-1; J: TRBJ1-2; D: -; CDR3: CATSDPSWAGYGYTF; DNA: TGTGCCACCAGTGACCCCAGTTGGGCCGGCTATGGCTACACCTTC
size: -; V: TRBV5-1; J: TRBJ2-2; D: -; CDR3: CASSTLQGSTGELFF; DNA: TGCGCCAGCAGCACCTTACAGGGATCCACCGGGGAGCTGTTTTTT
size: -; V: TRBV5-6; J: TRBJ1-1; D: TRBD1; CDR3: CASSLDRATEAFF; DNA: TGTGCCAGCAGCTTAGACAGGGCCACTGAAGCTTTCTTT
size: once; V: TRBV6-5; J: TRBJ1-2; D: -; CDR3: CASSSGAGVGYTF; DNA: TGTGCCAGCAGCTCAGGGGCAGGGGTTGGCTACACCTTC
size: few; V: TRBV24-1; J: TRBJ1-2; D: TRBD1; CDR3: CATSAKGQGNYGYTF; DNA: TGTGCCACCAGTGCCAAGGGACAGGGGAACTATGGCTACACCTTC
size: few; V: TRBV7-9; J: TRBJ1-5; D: TRBD1; CDR3: CASSLAGRGDQPQHF; DNA: TGTGCCAGCAGCTTAGCGGGCAGGGGGGATCAGCCCCAGCATTTT
size: -; V: TRBV18; J: TRBJ2-7; D: TRBD1; CDR3: CASSPLAGGVDEQYF; DNA: TGTGCCAGCTCCCCCCTCGCAGGGGGTGTCGACGAGCAGTACTTC
size: -; V: TRBV6-6; J: TRBJ1-6; D: TRBD1; CDR3: CASSLQTGVNSPLHF; DNA: TGTGCCAGCAGTTTACAAACAGGGGTAAATTCACCCCTCCACTTT
size: -; V: TRBV5-1; J: TRBJ2-7; D: TRBD2; CDR3: CASSRLAGVKYEQYF; DNA: TGCGCCAGCTCCCGACTAGCGGGAGTGAAGTACGAGCAGTACTTC
size: -; V: TRBV4-1; J: TRBJ2-2; D: TRBD2; CDR3: CASSQDSGLYTGELFF; DNA: TGCGCCAGCAGCCAAGATTCGGGACTATACACCGGGGAGCTGTTTTTT